Shown below are 14 T cell receptor beta chains from a single sample sequenced in a study of radiotherapy plus CTLA-4 blockade in lung cancer. Produced via immunoSEQ multiplex PCR; TCRdb's table is partial and in-frame only. Of nearly 110,000 clones detected, about 84% appear once; the ten largest clones hold around 2%. The input for sequencing was peripheral blood, taken from a patient treated with radiotherapy plus ipilimumab. The origin of the receptors is a human donor with non-small cell lung cancer that progressed on radiotherapy plus ipilimumab. Some clones in this sample may be carry-over from other donors' samples.

The chain couples TRBV6-5 to TRBJ1-5; D is possibly TRBD1 (6 bases). The CDR3 totals 14 residues. The V end was cut by 6 bases, the J end by 0 bases, with 9 bases between. The germline CDR1 and CDR2 sequences are MNHEY and SVGAGI. In DNA form, the CDR3 reads TGTGCCAGCAGACAGGGTAGTAGCAATCAGCCCCAGCATTTT. It codes for CASRQGSSNQPQHF.

CDR3 nucleotide sequence: TGTGCCAGCAGCCGCGCCCAGGGTCCCCCTGAAGCTTTCTTT. Translating gives CASSRAQGPPEAFF. The V gene is TRBV27, the J gene TRBJ1-1; TRBD1 is a possible D gene (5 bases). This CDR3 comprises 14 residues. Trimming took 6 bases from V and 6 from J, leaving 17 bases between them. CDR1 is MNHEY and CDR2 is SMNVEV in the germline V gene (reference sequence).

The rearrangement links TRBV9 to TRBJ1-5; D gene unclear. With 0 bases removed from V and 0 bases from J, the gap between germline ends came to 7 bases. Germline V gene lookup returns CDR1 SGDLS and CDR2 YYNGEE. The CDR3 totals 15 residues. CDR3: CASSVGLSSNQPQHF. The CDR3 nucleotides read TGTGCCAGCAGCGTAGGACTGAGTAGCAATCAGCCCCAGCATTTT. Full variable domain (outside the CDR3, taken from reference TRBV9 and TRBJ1-5): DSGVTQTPKHLITATGQRVTLRCSPRSGDLSVYWYQQSLDQGLQFLIQYYNGEERAKGNILERFSAQQFPDLHSELNLSSLELGDSALYFCASSVGLSSNQPQHFGDGTRLSIL.

The genes are TRBV5-3 and TRBJ2-7, with D unresolved. TRBV5-3 is marked as an open reading frame, function uncertain. The CDR3 has 16 amino acids. V lost 0 bases and J lost 6, with 19 bases in between. The CDR3 nucleotides read TGTGCCAGAAGCTTGGTCCCTCCCCGACGGTTCTTCGAGCAGTACTTC. As protein: CARSLVPPRRFFEQYF.

The chain employs TRBV13 and TRBJ1-2; D might be TRBD1 (5 bases). The V end lost 0 bases, the J end lost 8 bases, and 19 bases lay between the germline ends. The germline gives CDR1 PRHDT, CDR2 FYEKMQ (reference sequence). The CDR3 is 16 residues long. The CDR3 DNA reads TGTGCCAGCAGCTTAGGCCGGCGGGGACGACTATGGGGCTACACCTTC. Translated: CASSLGRRGRLWGYTF.

The J gene is TRBJ1-6, the V gene TRBV5-1; D gene uncertain. The CDR3 has 14 amino acids. Trimming left V 5 bases short and J 7 bases short, with 13 bases between. The germline V gene has CDR1 SGHRS and CDR2 YFSETQ. The chain's CDR3 is CASRPEYPNSPLHF. As DNA, the CDR3 is TGCGCCAGCAGGCCAGAATACCCCAATTCACCCCTCCACTTT.

This clone was found once. This rearrangement joins TRBV6-1 to TRBJ1-1; D is uncertain. Looked up from germline, CDR1 is MNHNS and CDR2 is SASEGT. Trimming removed 4 bases from V and 8 bases from J, with 14 bases in between. This CDR3 contains 13 residues. Written as DNA, the CDR3 is TGTGCCAGCAGTGGGGTCTCCGGAATGGAAGCTTTCTTT. This translates into CASSGVSGMEAFF.

The CDR3 nucleotides read TGCGCCAGCAGCCAAGAAGTAGGGACTAGCGGGGGCGGCGCAGATACGCAGTATTTT. Its protein is CASSQEVGTSGGGADTQYF. The V and J genes are TRBV4-3 and TRBJ2-3; 14 nucleotides align to TRBD2. J was trimmed by 4 bases and V by 0 bases; bases with no gene match: 9. The CDR3 has 19 residues. Looked up from germline, CDR1 is LGHNA and CDR2 is YSLEER.

The chain links TRBV7-2 to TRBJ1-1; 12 nucleotides line up with TRBD1. The CDR3 sequence is 15 residues long. Germline CDR1 SGHTA, CDR2 FQGNSA. The J segment lost 6 bases and the V segment lost 0 bases, leaving 2 bases of the junction unmatched. The CDR3 sequence: CASSLAGTGGAEAFF. The CDR3, as DNA: TGTGCCAGCAGCTTAGCCGGGACAGGGGGCGCTGAAGCTTTCTTT. Together with reference TRBV7-2 and TRBJ1-1, the CDR3 gives the full variable domain: GAGVSQSPSNKVTEKGKDVELRCDPISGHTALYWYRQSLGQGLEFLIYFQGNSAPDKSGLPSDRFSAERTGGSVSTLTIQRTQQEDSAVYLCASSLAGTGGAEAFFGQGTRLTVV.

The chain employs TRBV2 and TRBJ2-5; TRBD1 matches 7 bases. The germline CDR1 and CDR2 sequences are SNHLY and FYNNEI. After removal of 10 bases from V and 3 bases from J, the junction contained 11 bases not matched to a gene. The CDR3 length is 14 residues. CDR3 in amino acids: CATAILQGKETQYF. The DNA of the CDR3 is TGTGCCACTGCGATATTACAGGGGAAAGAGACCCAGTACTTC. Complete variable domain (other parts from reference TRBV2 and TRBJ2-5): EPEVTQTPSHQVTQMGQEVILRCVPISNHLYFYWYRQILGQKVEFLVSFYNNEISEKSEIFDDQFSVERPDGSNFTLKIRSTKLEDSAMYFCATAILQGKETQYFGPGTRLLVL.

Turning to this clone: Within the sample, other DNA sequences also encode this same CDR3. The V call is TRBV5-6, the J call TRBJ1-5; 8 bases line up with TRBD1. CDR3 length: 16 residues. With V trimmed by 4 bases and J by 4 bases, 10 bases remained unmatched. Germline V gene lookup returns CDR1 SGHDT and CDR2 YYEEEE. The CDR3 reads CASSLGAGGGNQPQHF. DNA of the CDR3: TGTGCCAGCAGCCTCGGTGCAGGGGGCGGTAATCAGCCCCAGCATTTT.

V and J are TRBV18 and TRBJ2-5; 9 bases are a match to TRBD2. Germline V gene sequence: CDR1 KGHSH, CDR2 LQKENI. Trimming removed 4 bases from V and 0 bases from J; junction bases left unmatched: 15. The CDR3 loop spans 19 amino acids. Here the CDR3 reads CASSHEPAGGRYYQETQYF. DNA for the CDR3: TGTGCCAGCTCACACGAGCCAGCGGGGGGCCGCTATTACCAAGAGACCCAGTACTTC.

For the CDR3, the DNA is TGTGCCAGCAGCTTGGACGTGCCTCCGGGAGGCTACACCTTC. This translates into CASSLDVPPGGYTF. The chain is built from TRBV5-5 and TRBJ1-2, with D unresolved. This CDR3 is 14 amino acids long. Germline loops: CDR1 SGHKS, CDR2 YYEKEE (reference sequence). V dropped 0 bases and J dropped 8 bases, with 14 bases sitting between them.

The chain couples TRBV7-6 to TRBJ1-6, with D perhaps TRBD1 (5 bases). The CDR3 spans 14 residues. V lost 7 bases to trimming and J lost 6 bases, with 13 bases between them. Per germline, CDR1 SGHVS and CDR2 FNYEAQ. The CDR3 is CASNTGAGNSPLHF. DNA of the CDR3: TGTGCCAGCAACACCGGGGCCGGTAATTCACCCCTCCACTTT. Variable domain in full (rest from reference TRBV7-6 and TRBJ1-6): GAGVSQSPRYKVTKRGQDVALRCDPISGHVSLYWYRQALGQGPEFLTYFNYEAQQDKSGLPNDRFSAERPEGSISTLTIQRTEQRDSAMYRCASNTGAGNSPLHFGNGTRLTVT.